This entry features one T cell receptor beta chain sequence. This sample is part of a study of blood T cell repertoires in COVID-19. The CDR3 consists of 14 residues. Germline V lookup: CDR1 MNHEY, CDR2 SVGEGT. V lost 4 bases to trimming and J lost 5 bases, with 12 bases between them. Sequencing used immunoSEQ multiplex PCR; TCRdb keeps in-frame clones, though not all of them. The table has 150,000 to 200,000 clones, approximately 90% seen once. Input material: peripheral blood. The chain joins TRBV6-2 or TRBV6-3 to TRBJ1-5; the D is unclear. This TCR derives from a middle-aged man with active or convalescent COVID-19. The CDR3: CASSLEGDHQPQHF. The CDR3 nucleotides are TGTGCCAGCAGTTTGGAGGGAGACCATCAGCCCCAGCATTTT.